This TCR beta chain was retrieved from a study of T-cell reconstitution after alpha-beta-depleted transplantation in children. General observations from the study: One year post-transplant, T-cell counts and diversity were largely derived from T cells produced anew. Several hundred rapidly expanded clones from non-depleted graft cells reportedly supplied alpha-beta T cells about two months post-transplant.

Trimming took off 2 bases at V and 2 bases at J, with 9 bases between the two ends. The length of the CDR3 is 14 residues. Per the germline V gene, CDR1 is SGHVS and CDR2 is FQNEAQ. Library preparation (for TCRbeta) was performed with unique molecular identifiers. MiXCR, applied by TCRdb to the PCR reads, yields one record per CDR3 protein. The sample holds about 250,000 distinct CDR3 sequences, roughly a quarter seen once. Turning to this clonotype: Its antigen is unknown.

This chain connects TRBV7-8 to TRBJ1-2; D remains unclear. This TCR was recovered from a female patient aged 2 to 10 who had a stem cell transplant for congenital amegakaryocytic thrombocytopenia, so the T cells may come from the graft donor. Sequenced here: PBMCs, mostly from graft donor cells, sampled 360 days after TCRalphabeta/CD19-depleted stem cell transplant. CDR3 residues: CASSLSLRNYGYTF. In nucleotides, the CDR3 is TGTGCCAGCAGCTTAAGCTTGAGGAACTATGGCTACACCTTC.